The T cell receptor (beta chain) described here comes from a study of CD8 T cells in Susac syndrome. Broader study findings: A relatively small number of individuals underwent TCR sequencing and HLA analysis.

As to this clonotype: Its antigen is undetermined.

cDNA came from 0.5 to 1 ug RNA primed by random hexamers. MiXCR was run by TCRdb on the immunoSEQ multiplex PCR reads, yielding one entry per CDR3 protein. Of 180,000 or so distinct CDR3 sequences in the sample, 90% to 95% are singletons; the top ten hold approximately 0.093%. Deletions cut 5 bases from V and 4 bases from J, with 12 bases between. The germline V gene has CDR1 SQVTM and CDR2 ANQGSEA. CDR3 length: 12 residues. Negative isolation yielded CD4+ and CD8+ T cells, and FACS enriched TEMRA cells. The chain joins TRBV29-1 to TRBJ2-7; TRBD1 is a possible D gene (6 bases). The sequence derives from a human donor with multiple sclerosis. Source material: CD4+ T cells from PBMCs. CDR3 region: CSVTGTKYEQYF. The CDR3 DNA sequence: TGCAGCGTTACCGGGACAAAGTACGAGCAGTACTTC.